These T cell receptor beta chains were read from a single sample in a study of identical twins. TCRdb re-analysed the 5' RACE reads in MiXCR, keeping a single row per CDR3 protein. Among 650,000 to 800,000 distinct CDR3 sequences, 8.5% to 9% were seen once, and the ten largest hold 0.75% to 1%. The same specimen was also included in a second study, on yellow fever vaccine responses in identical twins.

Material: PBMCs. These receptors were collected from a woman between 18 and 29 years old in good health. Both conserved end residues are part of each CDR3. The D gene is left open where the match is weak. The size entry is marked missing in some rows and otherwise reads once, few, many or a size class.

DNA: TGTGCCAGCAGTAGCGGGGGGGCTAATTCACCCCTCCACTTT
CDR3: CASSSGGANSPLHF
J: TRBJ1-6
D: -
V: TRBV5-6
size: many

DNA: TGTGCCAGCAGTGAGGCCGGGGAGCTGTTTTTT
CDR3: CASSEAGELFF
J: TRBJ2-2
D: -
V: TRBV28
size: few

DNA: TGCAGCGTTGATTCGGATATCACAGATACGCAGTATTTT
CDR3: CSVDSDITDTQYF
J: TRBJ2-3
D: -
V: TRBV29-1
size: many

DNA: TGTGCCAGCAGCTTAAACAGGGTGGGGTCAGATACGCAGTATTTT
CDR3: CASSLNRVGSDTQYF
J: TRBJ2-3
D: -
V: TRBV7-8
size: many

DNA: TGTGCCAGCTCACGCGTTACGCTCGGGACAGGGGGCCCAGAGACCCAGTACTTC
CDR3: CASSRVTLGTGGPETQYF
J: TRBJ2-5
D: TRBD1
V: TRBV18
size: many

DNA: TGTGCCAGCCTCCCGTCTAGCGGACACTACGAGCAGTACTTC
CDR3: CASLPSSGHYEQYF
J: TRBJ2-7
D: TRBD2
V: TRBV2
size: few

DNA: TGCGCCAGCAGCCAAGATTTGAGGACTAGCGGGAGTCTGGACGGGGAGCTGTTTTTT
CDR3: CASSQDLRTSGSLDGELFF
J: TRBJ2-2
D: TRBD2
V: TRBV4-3
size: -

DNA: TGCAGTGCAGAGACAGGGTATCAAGAGACCCAGTACTTC
CDR3: CSAETGYQETQYF
J: TRBJ2-5
D: TRBD1
V: TRBV20-1
size: few

DNA: TGTGCCAGCAGCACAGACAGGGATGGCAATCAGCCCCAGCATTTT
CDR3: CASSTDRDGNQPQHF
J: TRBJ1-5
D: TRBD1
V: TRBV12-3/TRBV12-4
size: -

DNA: TGCAGCGTTGAGCATCTTAATACCGGGGAGCTGTTTTTT
CDR3: CSVEHLNTGELFF
J: TRBJ2-2
D: -
V: TRBV29-1
size: few

DNA: TGTGCCACCGGATTTTCAACTGGAAACACCATATATTTT
CDR3: CATGFSTGNTIYF
J: TRBJ1-3
D: -
V: TRBV15
size: few

DNA: TGTGCCAGCAGCGTAGACGGCCGGGGGAGGAGCACAGATACGCAGTATTTT
CDR3: CASSVDGRGRSTDTQYF
J: TRBJ2-3
D: -
V: TRBV9
size: few

DNA: TGTGCCAGCAGCTTAGCGCCGGGACTAGCTATTGAGCAGTTCTTC
CDR3: CASSLAPGLAIEQFF
J: TRBJ2-1
D: TRBD2
V: TRBV7-6
size: -

DNA: TGTGCCAGCAGCGAAAACCCGACGAGGAGCTATGGCTACACCTTC
CDR3: CASSENPTRSYGYTF
J: TRBJ1-2
D: -
V: TRBV9
size: many

DNA: TGCGCCAGCAGCAGGAGTCTAAATAGGGTGGAGCAGTACTTC
CDR3: CASSRSLNRVEQYF
J: TRBJ2-7
D: -
V: TRBV5-1
size: many

DNA: TGTGCCAGCAGCTTTGACAGTTACGAGCAGTACTTC
CDR3: CASSFDSYEQYF
J: TRBJ2-7
D: -
V: TRBV7-9
size: many

DNA: TGCGCCAGCAGCTTGGTCGTTCAGTCTGGCGAGCAGTACTTC
CDR3: CASSLVVQSGEQYF
J: TRBJ2-7
D: -
V: TRBV5-1
size: many

DNA: TGCGCCAGCAGCCAAGACGGCACAGGCCGGTTTGAGCAGTTCTTC
CDR3: CASSQDGTGRFEQFF
J: TRBJ2-1
D: -
V: TRBV4-3
size: many

DNA: TGTGCCAGCAGCCAACTACGACAGGAACCCCAGGACATTCAGTACTTC
CDR3: CASSQLRQEPQDIQYF
J: TRBJ2-4
D: -
V: TRBV7-9
size: few

DNA: TGCAGCGTTGCCTACGGGGCCCAAAATCAGCCCCAGCATTTT
CDR3: CSVAYGAQNQPQHF
J: TRBJ1-5
D: -
V: TRBV29-1
size: few

DNA: TGCAGCGTGTCTCCGACTAGCGGGAGATCCTACGAGCAGTACTTC
CDR3: CSVSPTSGRSYEQYF
J: TRBJ2-7
D: TRBD2
V: TRBV29-1
size: -

DNA: TGTGCCAGCAGCCAAGTTTCGGTAGGGGGGAAGATTCAGTACTTC
CDR3: CASSQVSVGGKIQYF
J: TRBJ2-4
D: -
V: TRBV14
size: many

DNA: TGCAGTGCTAGACCAGCGGGGGGCGAGATCACAGATACGCAGTATTTT
CDR3: CSARPAGGEITDTQYF
J: TRBJ2-3
D: TRBD2
V: TRBV20-1
size: few

DNA: TGTGCCAGCAGCTTTTCCAACCCCCGAATGGCGGTCACAGATACGCAGTATTTT
CDR3: CASSFSNPRMAVTDTQYF
J: TRBJ2-3
D: -
V: TRBV11-2
size: few

DNA: TGTGCCAGCAGTTGGGAAGGGGGCCAAAGCTACTTC
CDR3: CASSWEGGQSYF
J: TRBJ2-7
D: TRBD1
V: TRBV6-2/TRBV6-3
size: once

DNA: TGTGCCAGCAGTTTTAGAGCGGGAGTCGACGAGCAGTTCTTC
CDR3: CASSFRAGVDEQFF
J: TRBJ2-1
D: TRBD2
V: TRBV12-3/TRBV12-4
size: -

DNA: TGTGCCAGCATCCTTACGTCCTCCTACAATGAGCAGTTCTTC
CDR3: CASILTSSYNEQFF
J: TRBJ2-1
D: -
V: TRBV12-3/TRBV12-4
size: many

DNA: TGTGCCAGCAGTTTTGGGGGCACTGAAGCTTTCTTT
CDR3: CASSFGGTEAFF
J: TRBJ1-1
D: -
V: TRBV12-3/TRBV12-4
size: many

DNA: TGTGCCAGCAGCTTAGTTTTTAGGGGGACTAGCGGCTACTACGAGCAGTACTTC
CDR3: CASSLVFRGTSGYYEQYF
J: TRBJ2-7
D: TRBD2
V: TRBV7-6
size: -

DNA: TGTGCCAGCAGCTACCAGGGGATCTCTGCCTATGGCTACACCTTC
CDR3: CASSYQGISAYGYTF
J: TRBJ1-2
D: -
V: TRBV7-9
size: few

DNA: TGCGCCAGCAGCCGTCACGGGACTAGCGGGTATTTATTGAATGAGCAGTTCTTC
CDR3: CASSRHGTSGYLLNEQFF
J: TRBJ2-1
D: TRBD2
V: TRBV4-1
size: few

DNA: TGTGCCAGCAGCGTAGCCGAGGACCGGATCTATGGCTACACCTTC
CDR3: CASSVAEDRIYGYTF
J: TRBJ1-2
D: -
V: TRBV9
size: few

DNA: TGTGCCACCAGCAGAGGTGGGACTAGCGGGAGGGATGAGCAGTTCTTC
CDR3: CATSRGGTSGRDEQFF
J: TRBJ2-1
D: TRBD2
V: TRBV15
size: few